The 32 T cell receptor beta chains reported below all come from one sample, sequenced in a study of blood T cells in healthy people across ages. PCR was performed a second time for about 7 to 11 cycles using a sample-barcoded 5' primer and a J-beta primer mix. TCRdb fed the 5' RACE reads into MiXCR, producing one record per CDR3 protein. The profile covers 630,000 or so distinct CDR3 sequences, with 25% to 35% appearing a single time and around a sixth taken by the ten largest. Material for sequencing was blood. These receptors were obtained from a woman of 80 years or more in good health.

This clonotype appeared many times. The V and J genes are TRBV30 and TRBJ2-5; 7 bases align to TRBD2. Unmatched junction bases numbered 6, after V lost 3 bases and J lost 2 bases. The length of the CDR3 is 14 residues. Looked up from germline, CDR1 is GTSNPN and CDR2 is SVGIG (reference sequence). CDR3 nucleotides: TGTGCCTGGAGCTCCGGACTAGTTCAAGAGACCCAGTACTTC. It is translated as CAWSSGLVQETQYF.

This clonotype has a handful of counts. The genes are TRBV15 and TRBJ1-6, with D maybe TRBD1 (6 bases). The CDR3 runs to 15 residues. The germline gives CDR1 LNHNV, CDR2 YYDKDF (reference sequence). The V end was cut by 1 base, the J end by 4 bases, with 8 bases between. The CDR3 bases are TGTGCCACCAGCAGAGTGGACAGTTATAATTCACCCCTCCACTTT. As protein: CATSRVDSYNSPLHF.

For this clonotype: A much larger clone lies a single base off, so this may be a read error. The CDR3 loop is CASSLATRRGELSYNEQYF. In DNA, the CDR3 is TGTGCCAGCAGCTTAGCGACGAGGCGGGGAGAATTATCCTACAATGAGCAGTACTTC. The chain links TRBV7-9 to TRBJ2-7; perhaps TRBD2 as D (6 bases). This CDR3 is 19 amino acids long. Germline lookup yields CDR1 SEHNR and CDR2 FQNEAQ (reference sequence). V lost 0 bases, J lost 7 bases, and 28 bases lay in between.

This clonotype was counted many times. V is TRBV7-9 and J is TRBJ2-7; 8 nucleotides align to TRBD2. The germline V gene has CDR1 SEHNR and CDR2 FQNEAQ (reference sequence). The CDR3 has 14 amino acids. The V gene end was trimmed by 5 bases and the J gene end by 5 bases; junction bases not matched to a gene: 8. CDR3 in DNA: TGTGCCAGCAGCCGGTCGGGGGGGTGGGACGAGCAGTACTTC. Its translation is CASSRSGGWDEQYF.

The chain carries TRBV6-2 or TRBV6-3 and TRBJ1-6; D is unclear. V lost 0 bases, J lost 10 bases, and 16 bases lay in between. The CDR3 contains 16 residues. Germline CDR1 is MNHEY and CDR2 is SVGEGT. The CDR3 loop is CASSYSPGSGGSPLHF. CDR3 sequence (DNA): TGTGCCAGCAGTTACTCTCCGGGGAGCGGAGGATCACCCCTCCACTTT.

Points on this clonotype: A read error may explain this, as a much larger clone is one base away. CDR3 sequence (DNA): TGCGCCAGCAGCCAAGATGACAGGGAGGGCTCCGAGCAGTACTTC. Protein sequence: CASSQDDREGSEQYF. This chain connects TRBV4-1 to TRBJ2-5; either TRBD1 or TRBD2 may fit D (7 bases each). The J call is doubtful: the DNA matches TRBJ2-7 better. Germline V gene sequence: CDR1 MGHRA, CDR2 YSYEKL. The CDR3 has 15 residues.

In its sample, this clonotype was seen a few times. V is TRBV28 and J is TRBJ1-4; a weak D match, TRBD1 (5 bases). Trimming took 2 bases from V and 7 from J, leaving 11 bases between them. There are 14 residues in the CDR3. Germline V gene data show CDR1 as MDHEN and CDR2 as SYDVKM. In nucleotides, the CDR3 is TGTGCCAGCAGTTTAGTGCAGGGTGGTGAAAAACTGTTTTTT. Translation gives CASSLVQGGEKLFF.

At least ten counts were recorded for this clonotype. The V gene is TRBV29-1, the J gene TRBJ2-5; D is ambiguous. Germline-derived CDR1 and CDR2 are SQVTM and ANQGSEA. This CDR3 has 14 residues. Trimming pared 6 bases from V and 5 bases from J, leaving 19 bases between. CDR3 bases: TGCAGCGTCACTTTCGCGGTCGGCGGCGAGACCCAGTACTTC. As protein: CSVTFAVGGETQYF.

There are a few counts of this clonotype. CDR3 sequence reads: CASSYPQGAGGELFF. The CDR3 coding sequence is TGTGCCAGCAGTTACCCACAGGGGGCGGGCGGGGAGCTGTTTTTT. The chain couples TRBV6-6 to TRBJ2-2; 9 bases fit TRBD1. Germline V gene sequence: CDR1 MNHNY, CDR2 SVGAGI (reference sequence). V gave up 2 bases and J gave up 7 bases; unmatched junction bases: 5. This CDR3 spans 15 amino acids.

The chain couples TRBV30 to TRBJ2-3, with 7 bases aligning to TRBD1. Per the germline V gene, CDR1 is GTSNPN and CDR2 is SVGIG (reference sequence). The V and J ends lost 1 base and 1 base, in that order; junction bases with no gene match: 8. There are 16 residues in the CDR3. This chain's CDR3 is CAWSATDRRGTDTQYF. The CDR3 bases are TGTGCCTGGAGTGCTACGGACAGGCGCGGCACAGATACGCAGTATTTT.

Concerning this clonotype: This may arise from a read error, as a much more abundant clone is one base away. The J gene is TRBJ2-3, the V gene TRBV5-1; 8 bases map to TRBD1. This CDR3 spans 15 amino acids. Looked up from germline, CDR1 is SGHRS and CDR2 is YFSETQ. The chain's CDR3 is CASSVQGASTDAQYF. In DNA, the CDR3 is TGCGCCAGCAGCGTCCAGGGGGCGAGCACAGATGCGCAGTATTTT. Full variable domain (rest looked up from reference TRBV5-1 and TRBJ2-3): KAGVTQTPRYLIKTRGQQVTLSCSPISGHRSVSWYQQTPGQGLQFLFEYFSETQRNKGNFPGRFSGRQFSNSRSEMNVSTLELGDSALYLCASSVQGASTDAQYFGPGTRLTVL.

This clonotype was detected once. This may be a read error: a much more frequent sequence differs by one nucleotide. The rearrangement uses TRBV6-1 and TRBJ2-7; TRBD1 might be the D (5 bases). Trimming pared 6 bases from V and 5 bases from J, leaving 14 bases between. Germline lookup yields CDR1 MNHNS and CDR2 SASEGT. The CDR3 length is 13 residues. In nucleotides, the CDR3 is TGTGCCAGCAGGCAGTCAGGGTCCCACGAGCAGTACTTC. Translation gives CASRQSGSHEQYF.

Comment on this clonotype: A much larger clone differs from this one at a single base, so this may be a read error. The rearrangement links TRBV6-6 to TRBJ2-5; D possibly corresponds to TRBD1 (8 bases). The CDR3 extends over 14 amino acids. Germline CDR1 is MNHNY and CDR2 is SVGAGI (reference sequence). CDR3 loop: CGSSYRGGKETQYF. In nucleotides, the CDR3 is TGTGGCAGCAGTTACAGGGGGGGCAAAGAGACCCAGTACTTC.

This clonotype was observed many times. This chain connects TRBV6-5 to TRBJ2-5, with 8 bases that match TRBD1. CDR1 and CDR2 (germline): MNHEY, SVGAGI. The V segment lost 2 bases and the J segment 2 bases; nucleotides outside the gene matches: 4. This CDR3 is 15 amino acids long. CDR3 nucleotides: TGTGCCAGCAGTTACCACGGACAGGGACAAGAGACCCAGTACTTC. Translation gives CASSYHGQGQETQYF.

On this clonotype: This may be a read error: a much more frequent sequence differs by one nucleotide. This rearrangement joins TRBV7-9 to TRBJ2-3; 10 positions agree with TRBD1. The CDR3 totals 17 residues. Germline values: CDR1 SEHNR, CDR2 FQNEAQ (reference sequence). V was clipped by 0 bases and J by 1 base; unmatched bases: 4. The CDR3 loop reads CASSLATGTGGTDTQYF. The CDR3 DNA is TGTGCCAGCAGCTTAGCAACCGGGACAGGGGGCACAGATACGCAGTATTTT.

Many counts were recorded for this clonotype. This chain uses TRBV4-2 with TRBJ2-3; 9 bases match TRBD1. The V segment lost 0 bases and the J segment 2 bases; nucleotides outside the gene matches: 3. CDR1 is LGHNA and CDR2 is YNFKEQ in the germline V gene. This CDR3 region has 16 residues. The CDR3 sequence: CASSQEPQGATDTQYF. The CDR3 DNA sequence: TGTGCCAGCAGCCAAGAGCCACAGGGGGCCACAGATACGCAGTATTTT.

The sample holds many counts of this clonotype. The chain joins TRBV6-2 or TRBV6-3 to TRBJ2-5, with a tentative D call TRBD2 (5 bases). The germline V gene has CDR1 MNHEY and CDR2 SVGEGT. This CDR3 is built from 14 residues. V was cut by 4 bases and J by 2 bases, with 11 bases left in between. The CDR3 protein is CASSFDGLQETQYF. The CDR3 DNA is TGTGCCAGCAGTTTCGACGGACTGCAAGAGACCCAGTACTTC.

This clonotype was detected a few times. This chain uses TRBV3-1 with TRBJ2-5, with a tentative D call TRBD1 (6 bases). CDR3 length: 16 amino acids. With 4 bases removed from V and 0 bases from J, the gap between germline ends came to 15 bases. The germline V gene has CDR1 LGHDT and CDR2 YNNKEL (reference sequence). This CDR3 reads CASSLPQGAYQETQYF. CDR3 nucleotides: TGTGCCAGCAGCCTCCCACAGGGAGCCTACCAAGAGACCCAGTACTTC.

V gene TRBV7-9 combines with J gene TRBJ1-1, with 8 bases that match TRBD1. This CDR3 has 14 residues. Germline CDR1 and CDR2: SEHNR and FQNEAQ (reference sequence). J was trimmed by 11 bases and V by 5 bases; bases with no gene match: 13. The CDR3 sequence is CASSDLTSQGAAFF. CDR3 coding DNA: TGTGCCAGCAGCGACCTTACCTCCCAGGGGGCCGCTTTCTTT.

The table lists this clonotype with a few counts. This clone may be a read error of a much larger clone one base away. The V gene is TRBV29-1, the J gene TRBJ2-1, with 10 bases identical to TRBD1. TRBJ2-7 matches the DNA end more closely, so the J call is doubtful. The CDR3 length is 15 residues. Germline V gene sequence: CDR1 SQVTM, CDR2 ANQGSEA. DNA for the CDR3: TGCAGCATTGAAGGAGGGACAGGGGCATACAATGAGCAGTACTTC. Translating gives CSIEGGTGAYNEQYF.

The chain combines TRBV2 with TRBJ2-3, with D perhaps matching TRBD1 (6 bases). CDR1 is SNHLY, CDR2 FYNNEI, per germline. Trimming took off 4 bases at V and 0 bases at J, with 8 bases between the two ends. There are 14 residues in the CDR3. In DNA, the CDR3 is TGTGCCAGCAGTGGACAGGCTAGCACAGATACGCAGTATTTT. Amino acids: CASSGQASTDTQYF.

This clonotype was detected only once. A much more abundant neighbour one base away suggests this may be a read error. The gene calls are TRBV11-2 and TRBJ1-2, with unresolved D. The CDR3 length is 13 residues. CDR1 is SGHAT, CDR2 FQNNGV, per germline. CDR3 nucleotides: TGTGCCAGCAGCCCTGACGGAAGCTATAGCTACACCTTC. It yields the protein CASSPDGSYSYTF.

This clonotype was seen a few times. The J gene is TRBJ1-6, the V gene TRBV9; D gene uncertain. The germline CDR1 and CDR2 sequences are SGDLS and YYNGEE. The CDR3 has 14 amino acids. V lost 3 bases, J lost 2 bases, and 6 bases lay in between. CDR3: CASSAYTYNSPLHF. CDR3 sequence (DNA): TGTGCCAGCAGCGCTTATACCTATAATTCACCCCTCCACTTT.

In its sample, this clonotype was seen many times. V and J are TRBV28 and TRBJ2-7, with 7 bases aligning to TRBD1. Germline CDR1 MDHEN, CDR2 SYDVKM. V lost 2 bases to trimming and J lost 5 bases; unmatched junction nucleotides: 6. The CDR3 covers 14 residues. The CDR3 loop reads CASSLPGGRDEQYF. The CDR3, as DNA: TGTGCCAGCAGTTTACCAGGGGGACGGGACGAGCAGTACTTC.

The chain joins TRBV12-3 or TRBV12-4 to TRBJ1-1; 10 bases are shared with TRBD1. The ends lost 4 bases at V and 5 bases at J; junction bases unmatched: 10. This CDR3 region has 16 residues. Written as DNA, the CDR3 is TGTGCCAGCAGTTCTCTTTCGGGACAGGGGTTAACTGAAGCTTTCTTT. It encodes CASSSLSGQGLTEAFF.

DNA of the CDR3: TGTGCCAGCAGCCAAGATCTAGCGGATTCCTACGAGCAGTACTTC. Amino acid sequence: CASSQDLADSYEQYF. The V gene is TRBV3-1, the J gene TRBJ2-7; 7 bases map to TRBD2. Germline values: CDR1 LGHDT, CDR2 YNNKEL (reference sequence). The CDR3 length is 15 residues. After removal of 0 bases from V and 1 base from J, the junction contained 3 bases not matched to a gene.

The sample holds many counts of this clonotype. The chain joins TRBV2 to TRBJ2-1, with D uncertain. Between the trimmed V and J ends, which lost 5 bases and 7 bases, there was a span of 12 bases. The CDR3 spans 13 residues. In germline, CDR1 is SNHLY, CDR2 FYNNEI. CDR3: CASSFLARNEQFF. For the CDR3, the DNA is TGTGCCAGCAGTTTCCTGGCGCGGAATGAGCAGTTCTTC. The entire variable domain, with the rest obtained from reference TRBV2 and TRBJ2-1, is as follows: EPEVTQTPSHQVTQMGQEVILRCVPISNHLYFYWYRQILGQKVEFLVSFYNNEISEKSEIFDDQFSVERPDGSNFTLKIRSTKLEDSAMYFCASSFLARNEQFFGPGTRLTVL.

This clonotype was seen more than once but under ten times. The chain has TRBV2 and TRBJ1-1; 7 bases line up with TRBD1. Trimming cost V 6 bases and J 0 bases; bases outside gene matches: 4. CDR1 is SNHLY and CDR2 is FYNNEI in the germline V gene. CDR3 length equals 14 residues. The CDR3 DNA reads TGTGCCAGCAGGACGGACAGGCTGAACACTGAAGCTTTCTTT. This encodes CASRTDRLNTEAFF.

This clonotype was detected many times. The chain has TRBV5-1 and TRBJ2-5, with 8 nucleotides matching TRBD2. Per the germline V gene, CDR1 is SGHRS and CDR2 is YFSETQ. V trimming: 4 bases; J trimming: 1 base; junction bases outside the gene matches: 12. The CDR3 runs 17 residues. The CDR3: CASSRSTGGPSQETQYF. For the CDR3, the DNA is TGCGCCAGCAGCCGTTCAACGGGGGGGCCAAGCCAAGAGACCCAGTACTTC.

The chain carries TRBV20-1 and TRBJ2-7, with D perhaps TRBD1 or TRBD2 (5 bases each). V lost 5 bases and J 1 base, leaving 18 bases between the germline ends. The CDR3 is 15 residues long. The germline V gene encodes CDR1 DFQATT and CDR2 SNEGSKA (reference sequence). The CDR3 loop is CSAPSPRDGSYEQYF. The CDR3 DNA reads as TGCAGTGCTCCATCCCCTCGGGACGGATCCTACGAGCAGTACTTC.

This clonotype was detected only a few times. The final CDR3 position lacks the conserved phenylalanine or tryptophan, pointing to a likely read error. The chain is built from TRBV29-1 and TRBJ2-5, with D hard to call. The DNA end favors TRBJ2-1, so the J call may be wrong. Germline V gene lookup returns CDR1 SQVTM and CDR2 ANQGSEA. CDR3 length: 12 amino acids. CDR3: CSVVEQQETQFL. The DNA for the CDR3 is TGCAGCGTTGTGGAACAGCAAGAGACCCAGTTCTTA.

The chain carries TRBV2 and TRBJ1-2, with D perhaps TRBD1 (5 bases). The CDR3 covers 16 residues. Per germline, CDR1 SNHLY and CDR2 FYNNEI. Trimming pared 0 bases from V and 4 bases from J, leaving 15 bases between. CDR3 region: CASSEAVIRQSYGYTF. CDR3 bases: TGTGCCAGCAGTGAAGCGGTAATCCGACAGAGCTATGGCTACACCTTC.